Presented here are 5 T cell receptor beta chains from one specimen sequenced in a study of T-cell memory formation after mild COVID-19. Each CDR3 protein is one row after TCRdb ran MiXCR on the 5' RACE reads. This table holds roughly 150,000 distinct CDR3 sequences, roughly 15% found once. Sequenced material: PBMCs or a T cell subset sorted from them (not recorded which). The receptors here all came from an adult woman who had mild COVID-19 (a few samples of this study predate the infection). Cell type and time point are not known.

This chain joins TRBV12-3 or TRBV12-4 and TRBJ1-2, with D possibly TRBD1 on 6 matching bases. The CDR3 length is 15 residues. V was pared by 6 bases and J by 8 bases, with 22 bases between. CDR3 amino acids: CASSNPYRARGGYTF. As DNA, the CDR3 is TGTGCCAGCAGCAATCCTTACAGGGCGAGGGGGGGCTACACCTTC.

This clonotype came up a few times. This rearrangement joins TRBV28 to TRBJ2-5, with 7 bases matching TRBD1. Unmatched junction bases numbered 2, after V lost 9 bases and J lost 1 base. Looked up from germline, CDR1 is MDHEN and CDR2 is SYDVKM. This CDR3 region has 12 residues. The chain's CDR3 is CASRQGQETQYF. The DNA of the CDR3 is TGTGCCAGTAGACAGGGCCAAGAGACCCAGTACTTC.

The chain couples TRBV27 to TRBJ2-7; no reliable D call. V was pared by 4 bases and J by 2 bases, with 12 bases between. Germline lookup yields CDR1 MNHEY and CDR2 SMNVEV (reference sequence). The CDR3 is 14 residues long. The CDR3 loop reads CASSSGTGPYEQYF. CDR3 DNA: TGTGCCAGCAGTTCCGGAACCGGGCCCTACGAGCAGTACTTC.

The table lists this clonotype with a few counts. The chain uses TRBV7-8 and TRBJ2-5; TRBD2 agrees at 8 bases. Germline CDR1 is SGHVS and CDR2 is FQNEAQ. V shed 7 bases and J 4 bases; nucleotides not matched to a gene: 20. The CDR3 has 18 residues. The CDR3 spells CASTPPPPAGVQRETQYF. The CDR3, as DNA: TGTGCCAGCACCCCACCCCCCCCAGCGGGGGTTCAAAGAGAGACCCAGTACTTC.

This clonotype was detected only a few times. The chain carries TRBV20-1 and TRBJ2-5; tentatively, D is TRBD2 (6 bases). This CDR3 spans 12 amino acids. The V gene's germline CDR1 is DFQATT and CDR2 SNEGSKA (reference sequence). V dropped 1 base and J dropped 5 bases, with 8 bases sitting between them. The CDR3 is CSARVRGETQYF. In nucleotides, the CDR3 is TGCAGTGCTAGAGTCCGGGGGGAGACCCAGTACTTC.